A selection of T cell receptor beta chains follows, all from one sample in a study of blood T cells in healthy people across ages. TCRdb fed the 5' RACE reads into MiXCR, producing one record per CDR3 protein. Among around 800,000 distinct CDR3 sequences, 44% were seen once, and the ten largest hold around 21%. The sequencing sample was made of blood. These receptors were taken from a man between 60 and 75 years old in good health. The CDR3 runs from the conserved cysteine through the conserved F or W. The D gene is left open where the match is weak. Rows give clone size only sometimes, using once, few, many, or a class for an expanded clone.

d_call	clone_size	v_call	j_call	cdr3_aa	cdr3_nt
.	.	TRBV6-2/TRBV6-3	TRBJ2-5	CASSYQGLETQYF	TGTGCCAGCAGTTACCAGGGGCTGGAGACCCAGTACTTC
.	.	TRBV10-3	TRBJ2-5	CAISDRGGATETQYF	TGTGCCATCAGTGACCGTGGGGGGGCAACCGAGACCCAGTACTTC
.	few	TRBV11-2	TRBJ2-5	CASSAPGTQETQYF	TGTGCCAGCAGCGCCCCCGGGACTCAAGAGACCCAGTACTTC
.	many	TRBV2	TRBJ2-7	CASSEAYEQYF	TGTGCCAGCAGTGAAGCCTACGAGCAGTACTTC
.	.	TRBV20-1	TRBJ2-5	CSVPYGETQYF	TGCAGTGTACCGTATGGGGAGACCCAGTACTTC
TRBD1	.	TRBV12-3/TRBV12-4	TRBJ1-6	CASSFWQGANSSPLHF	TGTGCCAGCAGTTTCTGGCAGGGGGCAAATAGTTCACCCCTCCACTTT
TRBD1	few	TRBV5-1	TRBJ1-2	CASSSSRQGKGGYTF	TGCGCCAGCAGCTCCTCACGACAGGGGAAAGGCGGCTACACCTTC
.	few	TRBV28	TRBJ2-4	CASSWGILAKNIQYF	TGTGCCAGCAGCTGGGGGATACTAGCCAAAAACATTCAGTACTTC
.	.	TRBV5-5	TRBJ2-2	CASSLVVQGGIGELFF	TGTGCCAGCAGCTTGGTGGTCCAGGGGGGCATCGGGGAGCTGTTTTTT
.	.	TRBV7-2	TRBJ2-3	CASSPQQGLSTDTQYF	TGTGCCAGCAGCCCACAACAGGGACTTAGCACAGATACGCAGTATTTT
.	once	TRBV2	TRBJ2-7	CASRPTTGTGFDEQYF	TGTGCCAGCAGACCGACGACCGGGACGGGGTTCGACGAGCAGTACTTC
TRBD1	few	TRBV5-1	TRBJ2-7	CASSLAPHDRDRALYEQYF	TGCGCCAGCAGCTTGGCACCCCACGACCGGGACAGGGCCCTCTACGAGCAGTACTTC
TRBD2	.	TRBV4-3	TRBJ2-3	CASSQIAGGQDTQYF	TGCGCCAGCAGCCAAATAGCGGGGGGGCAAGATACGCAGTATTTT
TRBD2	.	TRBV3-1	TRBJ2-6	CASSQNLGGGRTSGANVLTF	TGTGCCAGCAGCCAAAATCTGGGCGGGGGGCGAACCTCTGGGGCCAACGTCCTGACTTTC
.	.	TRBV6-5	TRBJ2-5	CAGSYSLREPNQETQYF	TGTGCCGGCAGTTACTCGTTGAGGGAGCCCAACCAAGAGACCCAGTACTTC
.	.	TRBV7-3	TRBJ1-6	CASSLTGTAGSPLHF	TGTGCCAGCAGCTTAACAGGGACCGCCGGGTCACCCCTCCACTTT
.	.	TRBV6-1	TRBJ2-7	CASTSGGKDYEQYF	TGTGCCAGCACCTCCGGGGGCAAGGACTACGAGCAGTACTTC
TRBD2	few	TRBV7-2	TRBJ2-1	CASSPGLAGGSYNEQFF	TGTGCCAGCAGCCCCGGACTAGCGGGGGGGTCCTACAATGAGCAGTTCTTC
TRBD1	.	TRBV5-1	TRBJ1-4	CASSLEPGQGEGKLFF	TGCGCCAGCAGCCTAGAACCGGGACAGGGCGAGGGAAAACTGTTTTTT
.	few	TRBV29-1	TRBJ2-7	CSVVVRTYEQYF	TGCAGCGTTGTAGTCAGGACCTACGAGCAGTACTTC
.	.	TRBV7-2	TRBJ2-5	CASSLDHRMGPQTETQYF	TGTGCCAGCAGCTTAGACCACAGGATGGGCCCCCAGACAGAGACCCAGTACTTC
TRBD1	many	TRBV3-1	TRBJ2-7	CASSPGQGTYEQYF	TGTGCCAGCAGCCCAGGACAGGGGACCTACGAGCAGTACTTC
.	few	TRBV14	TRBJ2-3	CASSRGGAFTDTQYF	TGTGCCAGCAGCCGTGGCGGGGCCTTCACAGATACGCAGTATTTT
.	.	TRBV28	TRBJ2-2	CASFPGHPNTGELFF	TGTGCCAGTTTTCCGGGACACCCAAACACCGGGGAGCTGTTTTTT
.	many	TRBV5-1	TRBJ2-1	CASSLTGGYNEQFF	TGTGCCAGCAGTTTAACCGGGGGCTACAATGAGCAGTTCTTC
.	.	TRBV7-9	TRBJ2-5	CASSYIAETQYF	TGTGCCAGCAGCTATATTGCCGAGACCCAGTACTTC
TRBD1	.	TRBV7-9	TRBJ2-3	CASSSGQGVWDAQYF	TGTGCCAGCAGCTCTGGACAGGGGGTATGGGATGCGCAGTATTTT
TRBD1	many	TRBV5-4	TRBJ2-5	CASSPRPKTGGLETQYF	TGTGCCAGCAGCCCTCGTCCGAAGACAGGGGGCCTGGAGACCCAGTACTTC
.	few	TRBV24-1	TRBJ2-1	CATSMGRGPSYNEQFF	TGTGCCACCAGTATGGGCCGGGGACCCTCCTACAATGAGCAGTTCTTC
.	many	TRBV2	TRBJ1-1	CASSENWGTEAFF	TGTGCCAGCAGTGAAAACTGGGGGACTGAAGCTTTCTTT
TRBD2	.	TRBV3-1	TRBJ2-1	CASSQDGNGLARGEQFF	TGTGCCAGCAGCCAAGATGGGAACGGACTAGCGCGAGGTGAGCAGTTCTTC
.	.	TRBV11-2	TRBJ2-5	CASSLWGGEETQYF	TGTGCCAGCAGCTTATGGGGGGGCGAAGAGACCCAGTACTTC
.	.	TRBV15	TRBJ2-2	CATSASRGGELFF	TGTGCCACCAGCGCCAGTAGGGGCGGGGAGCTGTTTTTT
TRBD2	.	TRBV5-1	TRBJ2-4	CASSLSSLTSGVGEQYF	TGCGCCAGCAGTCTATCGTCCTTGACTAGCGGGGTGGGGGAGCAGTACTTC
TRBD1	.	TRBV12-3/TRBV12-4	TRBJ1-1	CASSLSGGDTEAFF	TGTGCCAGCAGTTTATCAGGGGGCGACACTGAAGCTTTCTTT
TRBD1	once	TRBV5-1	TRBJ2-1	CASSRQGAVQETQFF	TGCGCCAGCAGCAGACAGGGGGCGGTCCAAGAGACCCAGTTCTTC
.	few	TRBV11-1	TRBJ1-1	CASSLYTDATKAFF	TGTGCCAGCAGCTTATACACGGACGCTACCAAAGCTTTCTTT
.	.	TRBV14	TRBJ2-3	CASSQGDKTRWSRRTDTQYF	TGTGCCAGCAGCCAAGGCGATAAGACCAGGTGGTCCCGACGCACAGATACGCAGTATTTT
TRBD2	.	TRBV5-1	TRBJ2-3	CASSKRGASTDTQYF	TGCGCCAGCAGCAAGCGGGGGGCCAGCACAGATACGCAGTATTTT
TRBD2	.	TRBV20-1	TRBJ2-3	CSAPGGWGTDTQYF	TGCAGTGCCCCGGGGGGGTGGGGCACAGATACGCAGTATTTT